The 4 T cell receptor beta chains listed next were all sequenced from one sample in a study of shared clonotypes between healthy human individuals. Measured with immunoSEQ multiplex PCR; TCRdb has only the in-frame clones, and not every one. The sample shows approximately 500,000 clones, 90% to 97% of them seen only once. Material for sequencing was naive CD4+ T cells sorted from blood. Documented subset: CD45RA+ positively selected. Every receptor here comes from a woman in her thirties in good health.

J is TRBJ1-6 and V is TRBV5-4; D not certain. Germline CDR1 and CDR2: SGHNT and YYREEE (reference sequence). The V gene lost 2 bases and the J gene lost 8 bases, with 11 bases spanning the gap. The CDR3 consists of 14 residues. The CDR3, as DNA: TGTGCCAGCAGCTTTGGAGGCCCGGATTCACCCCTCCACTTT. Translating gives CASSFGGPDSPLHF.

The chain couples TRBV7-9 to TRBJ2-5; D is undetermined. The assigned J gene may be wrong: the sequence end matches TRBJ2-7 better. CDR3 size: 10 residues. Germline V CDR1 and CDR2: SEHNR, FQNEAQ (reference sequence). CDR3 protein: CASSFFEQYF. CDR3 bases: TGTGCCAGCAGCTTCTTCGAGCAGTACTTC.

The chain links TRBV18 to TRBJ2-2, with TRBD1 identical over 8 bases. With V trimmed by 4 bases and J by 5 bases, 6 bases remained unmatched. The V gene's germline CDR1 is KGHSH and CDR2 LQKENI. The CDR3 loop spans 15 amino acids. Here the CDR3 reads CASSLPGGGTGELFF. CDR3 coding DNA: TGTGCCAGCTCACTGCCAGGGGGCGGTACCGGGGAGCTGTTTTTT.

This sequence joins TRBV29-1 and TRBJ2-1, with TRBD1 matching 9 bases. The CDR3 loop spans 12 amino acids. V was pared by 6 bases and J by 6 bases, with 3 bases of the junction left unmatched. The germline V gene encodes CDR1 SQVTM and CDR2 ANQGSEA. This CDR3 reads CSVRGQGNEQFF. CDR3 DNA: TGCAGCGTCCGGGGACAGGGCAATGAGCAGTTCTTC.